The source of this T cell receptor (beta chain) is a study of shared clonotypes between healthy human individuals. The study, taken as a whole, reports: Non-shared clonotypes were found to have lower generation probabilities than the clonotypes that were shared by all four of the sorted-subset donors.

A remark on this clone: The antigen remains unidentified.

Data came from immunoSEQ multiplex PCR; TCRdb stores just in-frame clones and leaves some out. In the table there are about 2,500,000 clones, around nine tenths of which are singletons. Recent vaccinations or acute infections were absent in the healthy HIV-negative adult donors. Into CD45RA+ naive and CD45RA-negative memory subsets, the CD4+ cells were split. Germline V CDR1 and CDR2: SGDLS, YYNGEE. Germline trimming cut 4 bases from V and 2 bases from J; bases unmatched to any gene: 4. The length of the CDR3 is 14 residues. The sample consisted of naive CD4+ T cells sorted from blood. The subset here: CD45RA+ positively selected. The receptor was isolated from a man younger than 35 in good health. The chain couples TRBV9 to TRBJ2-7; 9 nucleotides agree with TRBD2. The CDR3 protein is CASSRGGRAYEQYF. DNA of the CDR3: TGTGCCAGCAGCAGGGGCGGGAGGGCCTACGAGCAGTACTTC.